A single sample is the source of the 24 T cell receptor beta chains below, sequenced in a study of CD8 T cells in Susac syndrome. Reverse transcription of about 0.5 to 1 ug RNA was carried out with random hexamers. TCRdb analysed the immunoSEQ multiplex PCR reads with MiXCR anew, one entry per CDR3 protein. The profile shows more than 80,000 distinct CDR3 sequences, approximately 93% of them singletons. Sequenced: CD8+ T cells from PBMCs. All receptors come from a human donor with Susac syndrome.

The V gene is TRBV21-1, the J gene TRBJ1-4; TRBD1 is the table's D call and was not checked against the DNA. TRBV21-1 is assigned pseudogene status. CDR3 size: 17 residues. CDR3 region: CASSPAGQGILNEKLFF. The CDR3, as DNA: TGTGCCAGCAGCCCAGCGGGACAGGGGATACTTAATGAAAAACTGTTTTTT.

This chain joins TRBV7-8 and TRBJ2-1; D gene unclear. The CDR3 totals 15 residues. The V end was cut by 1 base, the J end by 5 bases, with 12 bases between. CDR1 SGHVS and CDR2 FQNEAQ come from the germline V gene. DNA of the CDR3: TGTGCCAGCAGCTTAGGGGCCAGTATAAACAATGAGCAGTTCTTC. Its protein product is CASSLGASINNEQFF. Together with reference TRBV7-8 and TRBJ2-1, the CDR3 gives the full variable domain: GAGVSQSPRYKVAKRGQDVALRCDPISGHVSLFWYQQALGQGPEFLTYFQNEAQLDKSGLPSDRFFAERPEGSVSTLKIQRTQQEDSAVYLCASSLGASINNEQFFGPGTRLTVL.

The V gene is TRBV20-1, the J gene TRBJ2-1, with TRBD2 identical over 13 bases. CDR3 length: 16 amino acids. Trimming removed 5 bases from V and 6 bases from J; junction bases left unmatched: 10. Germline values: CDR1 DFQATT, CDR2 SNEGSKA (reference sequence). The CDR3 DNA reads as TGCAGTGCTCTCCGGACTAGCGGGGGCCCCTTCAATGAGCAGTTCTTC. This codes for CSALRTSGGPFNEQFF.

The V call is TRBV6-5, the J call TRBJ2-7; D gene ambiguous. Per germline, CDR1 MNHEY and CDR2 SVGAGI. CDR3 size: 13 residues. The germline V and J ends were trimmed by 6 bases and 3 bases, with 12 bases remaining between them. CDR3 nucleotides: TGTGCCAGCAGATCGCTAGGGCTCTACGAGCAGTACTTC. Translation: CASRSLGLYEQYF.

This chain connects TRBV9 to TRBJ2-7; 7 bases line up with TRBD1. V was clipped by 8 bases and J by 7 bases; unmatched bases: 6. This CDR3 has 11 amino acids. Germline lookup yields CDR1 SGDLS and CDR2 YYNGEE. In DNA, the CDR3 is TGTGCCAGTGGGGCGACAGGGGAGCAGTACTTC. It yields the protein CASGATGEQYF.

The chain has TRBV20-1 and TRBJ1-1, with D possibly matching TRBD1 (5 bases). Germline loops: CDR1 DFQATT, CDR2 SNEGSKA (reference sequence). V was shortened by 5 bases and J by 4 bases, with 11 bases between the two germline ends. The CDR3 contains 12 residues. CDR3 residues: CSAGWGGTEAFF. The CDR3 bases are TGCAGTGCTGGATGGGGGGGCACTGAAGCTTTCTTT.

This clonotype has more than one count but fewer than ten. V gene TRBV12-3 or TRBV12-4 combines with J gene TRBJ2-2; D unresolved. The CDR3 extends over 15 amino acids. V was shortened by 6 bases and J by 0 bases, with 11 bases between the two germline ends. CDR3 region: CASSSQAANTGELFF. CDR3 nucleotides: TGTGCCAGCAGCTCACAAGCTGCGAACACCGGGGAGCTGTTTTTT.

The chain has TRBV9 and TRBJ2-7; the match to TRBD1 covers 10 bases. Germline loops: CDR1 SGDLS, CDR2 YYNGEE. V was clipped by 3 bases and J by 2 bases; unmatched bases: 5. The CDR3 has 15 residues. The CDR3 bases are TGTGCCAGCAGCGGAGGGGACAGGGGTACCTACGAGCAGTACTTC. This translates into CASSGGDRGTYEQYF.

J is TRBJ2-3 and V is TRBV12-3 or TRBV12-4; a possible D gene is TRBD2 (5 bases). The ends were cut back, 6 bases at V and 6 bases at J, with 22 bases in the middle. The CDR3 contains 16 residues. CDR3 in amino acids: CASSGGPRGPRDTQYF. The CDR3 coding sequence is TGTGCCAGCAGCGGAGGACCGCGAGGCCCTCGGGATACGCAGTATTTT.

The chain recombines TRBV5-4 with TRBJ2-1, with D unresolved. The CDR3 covers 13 residues. Trimming took 3 bases from V and 7 from J, leaving 11 bases between them. Germline V gene sequence: CDR1 SGHNT, CDR2 YYREEE (reference sequence). CDR3 sequence: CASSSRWGNEQFF. The CDR3, as DNA: TGTGCCAGCAGCTCAAGGTGGGGTAATGAGCAGTTCTTC.

The chain joins TRBV25-1 to TRBJ1-2; TRBD1 agrees at 7 bases. This CDR3 spans 11 amino acids. Germline V lookup: CDR1 MGHDK, CDR2 SYGVNS. The V gene end was trimmed by 8 bases and the J gene end by 8 bases; junction bases not matched to a gene: 5. The CDR3 bases are TGTGCCAGCGGGGGGACAGCAGGCTACACCTTC. It encodes CASGGTAGYTF.

The V and J genes are TRBV9 and TRBJ2-3, with TRBD2 matching over 9 bases. The germline V gene encodes CDR1 SGDLS and CDR2 YYNGEE. Trimming at V came to 0 bases and at J to 11 bases, leaving 4 bases not matched to a gene. The CDR3 totals 13 residues. The CDR3 DNA is TGTGCCAGCAGCGTAGGTGGTAGCGGGGGGCAGTATTTT. Translated: CASSVGGSGGQYF.

The chain links TRBV6-2 or TRBV6-3 to TRBJ1-5; unclear D gene. The CDR3 is made up of 15 amino acids. V was trimmed by 4 bases and J by 0 bases, leaving 10 bases between them. Germline V gene data show CDR1 as MNHEY and CDR2 as SVGEGT. The CDR3 sequence: CASSSLRYSNQPQHF. The CDR3 region has the DNA TGTGCCAGCAGTTCGCTCAGATATAGCAATCAGCCCCAGCATTTT.

V usage is TRBV3-1 and J usage is TRBJ2-5, with D perhaps TRBD1 (6 bases). The CDR3 loop spans 17 amino acids. V was cut by 4 bases and J by 3 bases, with 21 bases left in between. Germline V gene data show CDR1 as LGHDT and CDR2 as YNNKEL (reference sequence). CDR3 sequence: CASSRDPVRDTKETQYF. DNA of the CDR3: TGTGCCAGCAGCCGGGACCCCGTTAGGGACACAAAAGAGACCCAGTACTTC.

CDR3 coding DNA: TGCAGTGCTAGAAATCAAGGCCTAGCGGGCTTTAAGCGGAATGAGCAGTTCTTC. The encoded protein is CSARNQGLAGFKRNEQFF. The J gene is TRBJ2-1, the V gene TRBV20-1, with 8 bases lining up with TRBD2. With V trimmed by 2 bases and J by 7 bases, 19 bases remained unmatched. The CDR3 contains 18 residues. The germline CDR1 and CDR2 sequences are DFQATT and SNEGSKA (reference sequence).

The V call is TRBV27, the J call TRBJ1-1; D gene ambiguous. Trimming removed 3 bases at V and 2 bases at J, with 7 bases between. Germline loops: CDR1 MNHEY, CDR2 SMNVEV (reference sequence). The CDR3 consists of 13 residues. CDR3 amino acids: CASSLADNTEAFF. The CDR3 DNA follows: TGTGCCAGCAGTTTGGCGGATAACACTGAAGCTTTCTTT.

This clonotype has a single count. This chain joins TRBV2 and TRBJ2-1; TRBD2 is a possible D gene (5 bases). The germline V and J ends were trimmed by 4 bases and 7 bases, with 11 bases remaining between them. The CDR3 length is 13 residues. Germline assignment: CDR1 SNHLY and CDR2 FYNNEI. The DNA for the CDR3 is TGTGCCAGCAGTGTGGACTTGCCTAATGAGCAGTTCTTC. The encoded protein is CASSVDLPNEQFF.

This rearrangement joins TRBV18 to TRBJ2-1; perhaps TRBD2 as D (6 bases). The CDR3 covers 16 residues. V lost 0 bases, J lost 7 bases, and 16 bases lay in between. Germline V gene sequence: CDR1 KGHSH, CDR2 LQKENI. The CDR3 is CASSPPGRTQTNEQFF. In DNA, the CDR3 is TGTGCCAGCTCACCACCTGGGAGGACACAGACGAATGAGCAGTTCTTC.

This chain's CDR3 is CSVVGQGAQDTEAFF. In DNA form, the CDR3 reads TGCAGCGTTGTGGGACAGGGGGCGCAGGACACTGAAGCTTTCTTT. The rearrangement links TRBV29-1 to TRBJ1-1; 12 bases map to TRBD1. The CDR3 has 15 amino acids. Germline values: CDR1 SQVTM, CDR2 ANQGSEA. The junction had 6 bases not matched to a gene; V was cut back by 4 bases and J by 3 bases.

The rearrangement links TRBV27 to TRBJ1-5; D is perhaps TRBD1 (5 bases). The germline gives CDR1 MNHEY, CDR2 SMNVEV (reference sequence). V lost 5 bases, J lost 4 bases, and 12 bases lay in between. There are 14 residues in the CDR3. CDR3 DNA sequence: TGTGCCAGCAGTCCCGGGACGCTGAATCAGCCCCAGCATTTT. This encodes CASSPGTLNQPQHF.

The rearrangement joins TRBV4-3 to TRBJ2-1; D unresolved. This CDR3 region has 13 residues. CDR1 is LGHNA and CDR2 is YSLEER in the germline V gene. V was trimmed by 5 bases and J by 7 bases, leaving 12 bases between them. CDR3 loop: CASSYEGYNEQFF. Here the CDR3 DNA reads TGCGCCAGCAGCTATGAAGGTTATAATGAGCAGTTCTTC.

The CDR3 sequence: CASRDGTGELFF. For the CDR3, the DNA is TGTGCCAGCAGAGACGGCACCGGGGAGCTGTTTTTT. This sequence joins TRBV7-3 and TRBJ2-2; D call uncertain. Trimming pared 6 bases from V and 4 bases from J, leaving 6 bases between. The CDR3 contains 12 residues. The germline CDR1 and CDR2 sequences are SGHTA and FQGTGA.

This chain joins TRBV4-1 and TRBJ2-7; 9 nucleotides line up with TRBD1. This CDR3 has 15 residues. J was trimmed by 4 bases and V by 1 base; bases with no gene match: 5. Germline V CDR1 and CDR2: MGHRA, YSYEKL. The CDR3 loop reads CASSQARTGAYEQYF. The CDR3 DNA follows: TGCGCCAGCAGCCAAGCTAGGACAGGGGCGTACGAGCAGTACTTC.

The rearrangement uses TRBV9 and TRBJ2-1, with TRBD2 identical over 7 bases. The CDR3 spans 14 residues. V gave up 3 bases and J gave up 6 bases; unmatched junction bases: 6. Germline V CDR1 and CDR2: SGDLS, YYNGEE. In DNA form, the CDR3 reads TGTGCCAGCAGCGGGGCCGGACTAGGCAATGAGCAGTTCTTC. This sequence encodes CASSGAGLGNEQFF.